This TCR beta chain is from a study of shared clonotypes between healthy human individuals. General study findings and limits: Compared with clonotypes that all four donors shared, non-shared clonotypes had lower generation probabilities.

With respect to this clone: Its antigen remains unidentified.

Generated by immunoSEQ multiplex PCR, the TCRdb table keeps only in-frame clones and is missing some. This sample yields 1,500,000 or so clones, of which around 98.5% are seen a single time; 0.36% belongs to the top ten. The origin of this receptor is a man aged 25-45 years in good health. Sample: naive CD4+ T cells sorted from blood. Noted subset: CD45RA+ positively selected.

Written as DNA, the CDR3 is TGTGCCAGCAGCCCAGGACCCACATGGGGCACAGATACGCAGTATTTT. As protein: CASSPGPTWGTDTQYF. V is TRBV7-6 and J is TRBJ2-3, with D unclear. CDR1 and CDR2 from the germline V gene are SGHVS and FNYEAQ. V was clipped by 5 bases and J by 1 base, with 16 bases between them. The CDR3 covers 16 residues.